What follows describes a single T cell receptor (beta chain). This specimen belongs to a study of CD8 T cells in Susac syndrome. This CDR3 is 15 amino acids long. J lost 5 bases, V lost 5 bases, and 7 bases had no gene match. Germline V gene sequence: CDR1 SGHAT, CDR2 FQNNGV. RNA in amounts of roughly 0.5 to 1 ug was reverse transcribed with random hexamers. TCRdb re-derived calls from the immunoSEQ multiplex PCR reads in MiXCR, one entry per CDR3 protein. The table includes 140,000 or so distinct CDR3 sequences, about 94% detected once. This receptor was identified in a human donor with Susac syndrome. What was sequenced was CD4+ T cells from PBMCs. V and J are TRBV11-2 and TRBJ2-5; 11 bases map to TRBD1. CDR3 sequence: CASSKSGTGGETQYF. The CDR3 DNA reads TGTGCCAGCAGCAAATCCGGGACAGGGGGTGAGACCCAGTACTTC. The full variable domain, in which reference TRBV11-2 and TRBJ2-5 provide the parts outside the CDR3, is EAGVAQSPRYKIIEKRQSVAFWCNPISGHATLYWYQQILGQGPKLLIQFQNNGVVDDSQLPKDRFSAERLKGVDSTLKIQPAKLEDSAVYLCASSKSGTGGETQYFGPGTRLLVL.